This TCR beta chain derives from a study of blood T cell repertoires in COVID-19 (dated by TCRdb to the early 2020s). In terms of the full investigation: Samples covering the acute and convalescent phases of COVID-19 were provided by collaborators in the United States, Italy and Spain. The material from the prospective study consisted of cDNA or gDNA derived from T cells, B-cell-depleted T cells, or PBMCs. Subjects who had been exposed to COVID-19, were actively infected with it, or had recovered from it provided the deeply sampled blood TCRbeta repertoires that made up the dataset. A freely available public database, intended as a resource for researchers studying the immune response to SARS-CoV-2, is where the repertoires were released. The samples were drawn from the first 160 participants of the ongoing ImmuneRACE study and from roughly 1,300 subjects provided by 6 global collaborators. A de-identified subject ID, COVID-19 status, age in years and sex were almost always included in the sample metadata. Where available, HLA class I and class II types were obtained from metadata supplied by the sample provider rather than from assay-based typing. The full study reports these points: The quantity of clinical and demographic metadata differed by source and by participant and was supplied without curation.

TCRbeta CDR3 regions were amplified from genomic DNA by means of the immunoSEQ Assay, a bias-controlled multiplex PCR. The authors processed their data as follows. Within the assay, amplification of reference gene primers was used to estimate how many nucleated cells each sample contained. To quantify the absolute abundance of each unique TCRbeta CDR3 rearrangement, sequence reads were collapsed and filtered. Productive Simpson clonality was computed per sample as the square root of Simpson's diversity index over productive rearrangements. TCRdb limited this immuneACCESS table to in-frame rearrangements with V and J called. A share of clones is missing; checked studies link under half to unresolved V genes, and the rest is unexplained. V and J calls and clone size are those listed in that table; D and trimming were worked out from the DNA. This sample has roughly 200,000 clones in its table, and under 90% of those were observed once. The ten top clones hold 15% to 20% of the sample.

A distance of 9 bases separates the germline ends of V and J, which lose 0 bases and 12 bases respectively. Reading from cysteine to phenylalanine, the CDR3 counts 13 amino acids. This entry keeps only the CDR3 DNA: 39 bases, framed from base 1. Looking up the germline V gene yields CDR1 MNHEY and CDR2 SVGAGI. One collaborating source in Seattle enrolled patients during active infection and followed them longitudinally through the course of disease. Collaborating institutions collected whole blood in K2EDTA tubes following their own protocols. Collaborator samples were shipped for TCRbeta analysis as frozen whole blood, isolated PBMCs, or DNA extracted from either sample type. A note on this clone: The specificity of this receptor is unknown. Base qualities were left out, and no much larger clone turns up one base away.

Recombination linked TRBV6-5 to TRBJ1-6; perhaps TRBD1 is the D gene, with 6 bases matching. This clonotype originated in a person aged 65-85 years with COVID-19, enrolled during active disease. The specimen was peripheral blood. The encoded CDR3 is CASSYSQGLPLHF. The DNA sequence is TGTGCCAGCAGTTACTCTCAGGGGTTACCCCTCCACTTT.